These 10 T cell receptor beta chains were all obtained from the same sample, sequenced in a study of CD8 T cells in ankylosing spondylitis. MiXCR was run by TCRdb on the 5' RACE reads, yielding one entry per CDR3 protein. The sample lists around 300,000 distinct CDR3 sequences; more than 9% were seen once. Sequences were obtained from blood, either unsorted or a sorted T cell fraction (not recorded which). The receptors were sampled from a female donor with ankylosing spondylitis or in good health (not recorded which).

This clonotype was seen a few times. V and J are TRBV12-3 or TRBV12-4 and TRBJ1-5, with 7 nucleotides matching TRBD1. J was trimmed by 2 bases and V by 5 bases; bases with no gene match: 6. This CDR3 comprises 15 residues. Here the CDR3 DNA reads TGTGCCAGCAGTCAGACAGGGTGGGGCAATCAGCCCCAGCATTTT. Translating it yields CASSQTGWGNQPQHF.

This clonotype was counted ten times or more. The chain combines TRBV5-1 with TRBJ1-6; D is perhaps TRBD1 (5 bases). CDR3 length equals 15 residues. Germline CDR1 SGHRS, CDR2 YFSETQ. Trimming pared 3 bases from V and 7 bases from J, leaving 14 bases between. CDR3 coding DNA: TGCGCCAGCAGCTGGGCGGCAGGGTTGAATTCACCCCTCCACTTT. It translates to CASSWAAGLNSPLHF. Full variable domain (missing parts from reference TRBV5-1 and TRBJ1-6): KAGVTQTPRYLIKTRGQQVTLSCSPISGHRSVSWYQQTPGQGLQFLFEYFSETQRNKGNFPGRFSGRQFSNSRSEMNVSTLELGDSALYLCASSWAAGLNSPLHFGNGTRLTVT.

This clonotype was seen a single time. This may stem from a read error, because a much larger clone lies one nucleotide away. The chain couples TRBV5-1 to TRBJ1-1, with TRBD1 identical over 7 bases. The CDR3 has 15 amino acids. Germline CDR1 SGHRS, CDR2 YFSETQ. The CDR3 spells CASGLAWQGVAEAFF. The CDR3 coding sequence is TGCGCCAGCGGCTTGGCCTGGCAGGGGGTGGCTGAAGCTTTCTTT.

This clonotype was recorded at least ten times. The chain links TRBV5-1 to TRBJ2-4; D might be TRBD2 (6 bases). Germline assignment: CDR1 SGHRS and CDR2 YFSETQ. Trimming took 0 bases from V and 6 from J, leaving 10 bases between them. This CDR3 region has 14 residues. CDR3 sequence reads: CASSLETSPNIQYF. The CDR3 DNA is TGCGCCAGCAGCTTGGAGACTAGTCCAAACATTCAGTACTTC.

As DNA, the CDR3 is TGCAGTGCTTCAGAGGGGACAGGGAGAAGCTCCTATAATTCACCCCTCCACTTT. This gives the protein CSASEGTGRSSYNSPLHF. The chain employs TRBV20-1 and TRBJ1-6; TRBD1 matches 9 bases. The CDR3 extends over 18 amino acids. V gave up 5 bases and J gave up 0 bases; unmatched junction bases: 11. Per the germline V gene, CDR1 is DFQATT and CDR2 is SNEGSKA (reference sequence).

This chain links TRBV20-1 with TRBJ2-3; D is possibly TRBD2 (5 bases). The CDR3 runs 14 residues. V lost 2 bases and J lost 0, with 9 bases in between. Germline V CDR1 and CDR2: DFQATT, SNEGSKA (reference sequence). As DNA, the CDR3 is TGCAGTGCTAGACCCGGGGTTAGCACAGATACGCAGTATTTT. Protein sequence: CSARPGVSTDTQYF.

This clonotype was seen ten or more times. The J gene is TRBJ2-7, the V gene TRBV27, with TRBD1 identical over 8 bases. Germline V gene lookup returns CDR1 MNHEY and CDR2 SMNVEV (reference sequence). With 2 bases clipped from V and 3 bases from J, the junction kept 6 bases outside the gene matches. The CDR3 has 15 amino acids. The CDR3 is CASSLGQGQGYEQYF. The CDR3 DNA is TGTGCCAGCAGTTTAGGACAAGGACAGGGCTACGAGCAGTACTTC.

This clonotype appeared many times. This chain links TRBV20-1 with TRBJ2-1; 11 bases fit TRBD2. Looked up from germline, CDR1 is DFQATT and CDR2 is SNEGSKA (reference sequence). This CDR3 has 17 amino acids. Losses at the gene ends were 3 bases for V and 2 bases for J; bases not matched to a gene: 9. The CDR3, as DNA: TGCAGTGCTAGCACTAGCGGGAGAAGTGGCGCCTACAATGAGCAGTTCTTC. Residues: CSASTSGRSGAYNEQFF.

This chain uses TRBV27 with TRBJ2-3, with TRBD2 as a possible D gene (5 bases). The CDR3 totals 16 residues. Deletions cut 6 bases from V and 0 bases from J, with 16 bases between. Germline V CDR1 and CDR2: MNHEY, SMNVEV (reference sequence). The CDR3 bases are TGTGCCAGCAGGATCTTGGCGGGCCTGAGCACAGATACGCAGTATTTT. Amino acid sequence: CASRILAGLSTDTQYF.

This clonotype was found many times. The V gene is TRBV12-3 or TRBV12-4, the J gene TRBJ2-1; D not certain. This CDR3 is built from 15 residues. Trimming removed 5 bases from V and 7 bases from J, with 18 bases in between. CDR3 in amino acids: CASSTGLGRSNEQFF. The CDR3 DNA follows: TGTGCCAGCAGTACGGGCTTAGGGCGTAGTAATGAGCAGTTCTTC.